This T cell receptor (beta chain) was identified in a study of cytomegalovirus exposure and HLA in healthy donors. Study results and caveats: Cytomegalovirus status was reportedly diagnosed by the classifier with high specificity and sensitivity.

Remarks on this clone: What it binds is not known.

It was with 60 Vbeta and 13 Jbeta primers that the PCR ran. Measured with immunoSEQ multiplex PCR; TCRdb has only the in-frame clones, and not every one. The sample's table shows more than 90,000 clones. The CDR3 length is 15 residues. Germline V gene lookup returns CDR1 LNHDA and CDR2 SQIVND (reference sequence). V trimming: 4 bases; J trimming: 0 bases; junction bases outside the gene matches: 5. Sequencing input: PBMCs. This chain links TRBV19 with TRBJ1-2, with 7 nucleotides matching TRBD1. The sequence came from a man in his forties in good health and CMV-seropositive. The CDR3 region is CASSTAGTANYGYTF. The CDR3 DNA follows: TGTGCCAGTAGTACGGCCGGGACAGCTAACTATGGCTACACCTTC.